This T cell receptor beta chain was found in a study of blood T cell repertoires in COVID-19. Study context: Nucleic acid was either cDNA or gDNA, and it came from T cells, B-cell-depleted T cells, or PBMCs.

The table came from immunoSEQ multiplex PCR; TCRdb's copy has only in-frame clones and leaves some out. The repertoire consists of 150,000 to 200,000 clones, with 81% occurring once and the leading ten covering 10% to 15%. Seattle participants joined during active infection and were tracked over time. Sequenced input: peripheral blood. The receptor comes from a woman older than 75 with COVID-19, enrolled during active disease.

This chain's CDR3 is CASSPKTSTLSKQYF. CDR3 DNA: TGTGCCAGCAGTCCGAAGACTAGCACGCTTTCGAAGCAGTACTTC. The chain combines TRBV27 with TRBJ2-7; 7 nucleotides match TRBD2. Germline V CDR1 and CDR2: MNHEY, SMNVEV (reference sequence). J lost 8 bases, V lost 5 bases, and 15 bases had no gene match. The CDR3 loop spans 15 amino acids.